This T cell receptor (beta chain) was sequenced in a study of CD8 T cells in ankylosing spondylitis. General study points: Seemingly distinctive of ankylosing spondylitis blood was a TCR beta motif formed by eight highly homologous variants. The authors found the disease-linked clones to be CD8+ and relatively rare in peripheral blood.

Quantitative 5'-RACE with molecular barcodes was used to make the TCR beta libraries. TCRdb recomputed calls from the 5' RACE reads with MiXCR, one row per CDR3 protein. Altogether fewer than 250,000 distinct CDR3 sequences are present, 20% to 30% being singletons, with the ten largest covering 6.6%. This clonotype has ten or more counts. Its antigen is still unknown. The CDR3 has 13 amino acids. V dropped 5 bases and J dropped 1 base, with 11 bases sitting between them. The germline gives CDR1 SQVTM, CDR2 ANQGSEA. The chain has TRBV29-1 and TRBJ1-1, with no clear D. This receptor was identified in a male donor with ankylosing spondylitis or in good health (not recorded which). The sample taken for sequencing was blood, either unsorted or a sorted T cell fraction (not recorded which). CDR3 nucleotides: TGCAGCGTTTTCGGCATGTCGAACACTGAAGCTTTCTTT. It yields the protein CSVFGMSNTEAFF.